The rows below give T cell receptor beta chains drawn from one sample of a study of blood T cell repertoires in COVID-19. Some clones are missing from TCRdb's copy, which holds only in-frame ones; the method was immunoSEQ multiplex PCR. The sample lists about 130,000 clones, nearly 90% occurring once. Sequencing was done on a sample of peripheral blood. All receptors come from an elderly woman with acute or convalescent COVID-19. Each CDR3 is given with its conserved first and last residue. D genes are given only for firm matches. The size field is filled for only some rows; it gives once, few, many or a size class.

j_call: TRBJ1-2
clone_size: -
v_call: TRBV6-5
d_call: TRBD1
cdr3_aa: CASSYTPLTGGYGYTF
cdr3_nt: TGTGCCAGCAGTTACACCCCTTTGACAGGGGGCTATGGCTACACCTTC

j_call: TRBJ2-7
clone_size: -
v_call: TRBV7-8
d_call: -
cdr3_aa: CASSLVRGYEQYF
cdr3_nt: TGTGCCAGCAGCCTCGTCCGGGGATACGAGCAGTACTTC

j_call: TRBJ2-4
clone_size: -
v_call: TRBV15
d_call: TRBD1
cdr3_aa: CATSRDPGTGGVPNIQYF
cdr3_nt: TGTGCCACCAGCAGAGACCCTGGGACAGGGGGCGTCCCAAACATTCAGTACTTC

j_call: TRBJ1-4
clone_size: -
v_call: TRBV29-1
d_call: -
cdr3_aa: CSVVTLHGGDEKLFF
cdr3_nt: TGCAGCGTTGTTACACTTCACGGGGGTGATGAAAAACTGTTTTTT

j_call: TRBJ2-3
clone_size: -
v_call: TRBV12-3/TRBV12-4
d_call: -
cdr3_aa: CASSWENTQYF
cdr3_nt: TGTGCCAGCAGTTGGGAGAATACGCAGTATTTT

j_call: TRBJ1-2
clone_size: -
v_call: TRBV3-1/TRBV3-2
d_call: -
cdr3_aa: CASSQENIKRGYTF
cdr3_nt: TGTGCCAGCAGCCAAGAGAACATCAAGAGGGGCTACACCTTC

j_call: TRBJ2-5
clone_size: once
v_call: TRBV7-2
d_call: -
cdr3_aa: CASSLALKQQETQYF
cdr3_nt: TGTGCCAGCAGCTTAGCGCTTAAACAGCAAGAGACCCAGTACTTC

j_call: TRBJ1-3
clone_size: -
v_call: TRBV5-6
d_call: -
cdr3_aa: CASSPSRGNTIYF
cdr3_nt: TGTGCCAGCAGTCCGTCTCGTGGAAACACCATATATTTT

j_call: TRBJ1-1
clone_size: -
v_call: TRBV7-3
d_call: -
cdr3_aa: CASSLTGAAEAFF
cdr3_nt: TGTGCCAGCAGCTTAACTGGGGCCGCTGAAGCTTTCTTT

j_call: TRBJ2-5
clone_size: few
v_call: TRBV19
d_call: TRBD1
cdr3_aa: CASRDRGRGETQYF
cdr3_nt: TGTGCCAGTAGAGACAGGGGGCGAGGAGAGACCCAGTACTTC

j_call: TRBJ2-1
clone_size: -
v_call: TRBV19
d_call: TRBD2
cdr3_aa: CASSITSGSFVSYNEQFF
cdr3_nt: TGTGCCAGTAGTATAACTAGCGGGAGCTTCGTTTCCTACAATGAGCAGTTCTTC

j_call: TRBJ2-4
clone_size: -
v_call: TRBV9
d_call: -
cdr3_aa: CASSPGGDRSTIQYF
cdr3_nt: TGTGCCAGCAGCCCAGGGGGGGACAGGTCCACCATTCAGTACTTC

j_call: TRBJ2-5
clone_size: -
v_call: TRBV5-1
d_call: TRBD2
cdr3_aa: CASSLVGAGGREAQYF
cdr3_nt: TGCGCCAGCAGCTTGGTCGGAGCGGGGGGGCGAGAGGCCCAGTACTTC

j_call: TRBJ1-2
clone_size: once
v_call: TRBV5-1
d_call: -
cdr3_aa: CASATRPADGYTF
cdr3_nt: TGCGCCAGCGCCACGCGGCCGGCAGATGGCTACACCTTC

j_call: TRBJ2-3
clone_size: -
v_call: TRBV11-2
d_call: -
cdr3_aa: CASSPSRQASTDTQYF
cdr3_nt: TGTGCCAGCAGCCCAAGCCGACAGGCTAGCACAGATACGCAGTATTTT

j_call: TRBJ2-5
clone_size: -
v_call: TRBV4-1
d_call: TRBD2
cdr3_aa: CASSQGAAGGPKETQYF
cdr3_nt: TGCGCCAGCAGCCAAGGGGCGGCGGGGGGCCCGAAAGAGACCCAGTACTTC

j_call: TRBJ2-5
clone_size: -
v_call: TRBV5-4
d_call: TRBD1
cdr3_aa: CASSARDSQETQYF
cdr3_nt: TGTGCCAGCAGCGCGAGGGACAGCCAAGAGACCCAGTACTTC

j_call: TRBJ1-1
clone_size: -
v_call: TRBV27
d_call: -
cdr3_aa: CASSHRPSSVDTNTEAFF
cdr3_nt: TGTGCCAGCAGTCATCGGCCATCTAGCGTAGATACGAACACTGAAGCTTTCTTT

j_call: TRBJ2-3
clone_size: -
v_call: TRBV7-9
d_call: TRBD1
cdr3_aa: CASSQARTGGTDTQYF
cdr3_nt: TGTGCCAGCAGCCAAGCACGGACAGGGGGCACAGATACGCAGTATTTT

j_call: TRBJ2-1
clone_size: -
v_call: TRBV6-6
d_call: TRBD2
cdr3_aa: CASSRTTSGTYNEQFF
cdr3_nt: TGTGCCAGCAGCCGGACTACTAGCGGAACCTACAATGAGCAGTTCTTC

j_call: TRBJ1-2
clone_size: -
v_call: TRBV2
d_call: -
cdr3_aa: CASSVGGVGYGYTF
cdr3_nt: TGTGCCAGCAGTGTTGGGGGGGTTGGCTATGGCTACACCTTC

j_call: TRBJ2-2
clone_size: -
v_call: TRBV19
d_call: TRBD2
cdr3_aa: CASSSVAGGELFF
cdr3_nt: TGTGCCAGTAGTAGCGTAGCGGGCGGGGAGCTGTTTTTT

j_call: TRBJ1-2
clone_size: -
v_call: TRBV18
d_call: -
cdr3_aa: CASSPARKEGYGYTF
cdr3_nt: TGTGCCAGCTCACCCGCCAGAAAAGAGGGATATGGCTACACCTTC

j_call: TRBJ2-1
clone_size: -
v_call: TRBV19
d_call: -
cdr3_aa: CASSIASTRNEQFF
cdr3_nt: TGTGCCAGTAGTATAGCTTCGACTAGAAATGAGCAGTTCTTC

j_call: TRBJ2-3
clone_size: -
v_call: TRBV5-1
d_call: TRBD2
cdr3_aa: CASSLLAGARTDTQYF
cdr3_nt: TGCGCCAGCAGCTTACTAGCGGGGGCCCGCACAGATACGCAGTATTTT

j_call: TRBJ2-2
clone_size: -
v_call: TRBV12-3/TRBV12-4
d_call: -
cdr3_aa: CASSQFSTGELFF
cdr3_nt: TGTGCCAGCAGTCAATTTAGCACCGGGGAGCTGTTTTTT

j_call: TRBJ2-3
clone_size: -
v_call: TRBV15
d_call: -
cdr3_aa: CATSRPRQTVAFTTDTQYF
cdr3_nt: TGTGCCACCAGCAGGCCCCGTCAGACAGTTGCTTTTACCACAGATACGCAGTATTTT

j_call: TRBJ1-1
clone_size: -
v_call: TRBV18
d_call: -
cdr3_aa: CASSGTTGTAEAFF
cdr3_nt: TGTGCCAGCTCAGGAACGACAGGTACGGCTGAAGCTTTCTTT

j_call: TRBJ1-5
clone_size: -
v_call: TRBV11-3
d_call: -
cdr3_aa: CASSLRSGGCIDQPQHF
cdr3_nt: TGTGCCAGCAGCTTACGGTCGGGGGGATGTATCGATCAGCCCCAGCATTTT

j_call: TRBJ1-2
clone_size: -
v_call: TRBV4-2
d_call: -
cdr3_aa: CASSQDITGNGYTF
cdr3_nt: TGTGCCAGCAGCCAAGATATCACAGGGAATGGCTACACCTTC

j_call: TRBJ2-7
clone_size: -
v_call: TRBV27
d_call: TRBD1
cdr3_aa: CASSRTGLSYEQYF
cdr3_nt: TGTGCCAGCAGCCGGACAGGGTTGAGTTACGAGCAGTACTTC

j_call: TRBJ1-5
clone_size: -
v_call: TRBV6-1
d_call: -
cdr3_aa: CASSAQGNSGSKEPQHF
cdr3_nt: TGTGCCAGCAGTGCCCAAGGGAACAGCGGGTCAAAGGAGCCCCAGCATTTT

j_call: TRBJ1-3
clone_size: -
v_call: TRBV24-1
d_call: -
cdr3_aa: CATSDLGTNPFDGNTIYF
cdr3_nt: TGTGCCACCAGTGATTTGGGGACAAATCCTTTTGATGGAAACACCATATATTTT

j_call: TRBJ1-3
clone_size: -
v_call: TRBV24-1
d_call: -
cdr3_aa: CATSDSPGNTIYF
cdr3_nt: TGTGCCACCAGTGATTCTCCCGGAAACACCATATATTTT